Reported below is one T cell receptor beta chain. Clones were read by immunoSEQ multiplex PCR, and TCRdb kept only the in-frame ones, dropping some. The profile shows approximately 23,000 clones, 86% of them singletons. This sample is drawn from a study of OX40 agonist ivuxolimab in advanced cancers. Study in general: Of mixed ages from about 23 to 90 and averaging roughly 66 years, the group was roughly 83% male. In three patients, partial responses were observed, one with hepatocellular carcinoma and two with cutaneous melanoma.

The sequence was obtained from an adult with an advanced solid tumor such as melanoma, head and neck, liver or kidney cancer. This specimen was CD4+ or CD8+ T cells sorted from blood, taken in a trial of the OX40 agonist ivuxolimab.

The CDR3 DNA follows: TGTGCCAGCAGCCTCTCTGGACGGCTCGGCTACACCTTC. This codes for CASSLSGRLGYTF. The chain employs TRBV25-1 and TRBJ1-2; D not certain. The V gene lost 6 bases and the J gene lost 8 bases, with 16 bases spanning the gap. Looked up from germline, CDR1 is MGHDK and CDR2 is SYGVNS. The CDR3 has 13 residues.